The 8 T cell receptor beta chains below come from one sample, sequenced in a study of response to subunit inactivated influenza vaccine. TCRdb processed the RT-PCR reads anew with MiXCR; each CDR3 protein has one entry. The sample lists approximately 490,000 distinct CDR3 sequences, 6% to 9% occurring once. The material was PBMCs from blood, obtained less than 30 months after vaccination. The receptors come from a man between 45 and 75 years old who received an inactivated influenza vaccine.

This clonotype has just a few counts. V usage is TRBV7-2 and J usage is TRBJ1-2; D is uncertain. This CDR3 region has 14 residues. V was clipped by 5 bases and J by 8 bases, with 18 bases between them. Germline assignment: CDR1 SGHTA and CDR2 FQGNSA. CDR3 residues: CASSTQGQTSGYTF. CDR3 DNA sequence: TGTGCCAGCAGCACTCAAGGCCAGACGAGCGGCTACACCTTC.

This clonotype was counted between two and nine times. The chain carries TRBV20-1 and TRBJ2-1, with D tentatively TRBD2 (5 bases). The V and J ends lost 0 bases and 3 bases respectively, with 9 bases between them. Germline V gene sequence: CDR1 DFQATT, CDR2 SNEGSKA (reference sequence). The CDR3 spans 14 residues. The CDR3 nucleotides are TGCAGTGCTAGAGATGAGCGGAACTACAATGAGCAGTTCTTC. Translating it yields CSARDERNYNEQFF.

This clonotype was counted ten times or more. The chain joins TRBV29-1 to TRBJ2-1; D unclear. The germline V gene encodes CDR1 SQVTM and CDR2 ANQGSEA. This CDR3 contains 14 residues. V dropped 4 bases and J dropped 0 bases, with 10 bases sitting between them. Here the CDR3 reads CSVGGGSSYNEQFF. The CDR3 DNA reads TGCAGCGTTGGAGGCGGAAGCTCCTACAATGAGCAGTTCTTC.

This clonotype was found many times. The chain links TRBV3-1 to TRBJ2-4; TRBD1 or TRBD2 may be the D gene (7 bases each). With 3 bases removed from V and 2 bases from J, the gap between germline ends came to 14 bases. The germline CDR1 and CDR2 sequences are LGHDT and YNNKEL (reference sequence). CDR3 length equals 16 residues. CDR3 DNA: TGTGCCAGCAGCCACCCAGGGGGGGTCACCAAAAACATTCAGTACTTC. This sequence encodes CASSHPGGVTKNIQYF. Based on the CDR3 plus reference TRBV3-1 and TRBJ2-4, the full variable domain is DTAVSQTPKYLVTQMGNDKSIKCEQNLGHDTMYWYKQDSKKFLKIMFSYNNKELIINETVPNRFSPKSPDKAHLNLHINSLELGDSAVYFCASSHPGGVTKNIQYFGAGTRLSVL.

This clonotype has a handful of counts. V gene TRBV7-2 combines with J gene TRBJ2-1, with 9 positions matching TRBD2. V gave up 5 bases and J gave up 6 bases; unmatched junction bases: 11. In germline, CDR1 is SGHTA, CDR2 FQGNSA. The CDR3 sequence is 16 residues long. The CDR3 DNA is TGTGCCAGCAGCCAGATACCGGGACTAGCTGGCAATGAGCAGTTCTTC. Protein sequence: CASSQIPGLAGNEQFF. Using reference TRBV7-2 and TRBJ2-1 for the parts outside the CDR3, the full variable domain is GAGVSQSPSNKVTEKGKDVELRCDPISGHTALYWYRQSLGQGLEFLIYFQGNSAPDKSGLPSDRFSAERTGGSVSTLTIQRTQQEDSAVYLCASSQIPGLAGNEQFFGPGTRLTVL.

At least ten counts were recorded for this clonotype. The chain uses TRBV7-9 and TRBJ2-4, with D maybe TRBD1 (5 bases). Germline V gene sequence: CDR1 SEHNR, CDR2 FQNEAQ (reference sequence). CDR3 length: 14 residues. The germline V and J ends were trimmed by 0 bases and 5 bases, with 8 bases remaining between them. The CDR3: CASSLAGVENIQYF. The CDR3 nucleotides are TGTGCCAGCAGCTTAGCAGGGGTGGAAAACATTCAGTACTTC.

This clonotype was seen a handful of times. The CDR3 bases are TGCGCCAGCAGGTCTCTAGCGGGGGATAGCAATGAGCAGTTCTTC. As protein: CASRSLAGDSNEQFF. The genes are TRBV5-1 and TRBJ2-1; TRBD2 matches at 10 bases. CDR1 SGHRS and CDR2 YFSETQ come from the germline V gene. The CDR3 spans 15 residues. The V gene end was trimmed by 5 bases and the J gene end by 6 bases; junction bases not matched to a gene: 8.

This clonotype was observed a few times. The rearrangement joins TRBV20-1 to TRBJ1-6, with D possibly matching TRBD1 (5 bases). Germline values: CDR1 DFQATT, CDR2 SNEGSKA (reference sequence). CDR3 length equals 15 residues. V gave up 0 bases and J gave up 7 bases, with 13 bases separating them. As DNA, the CDR3 is TGCAGTGCTAGAGAGTGGCAGGGAGGCAATTCACCCCTCCACTTT. The encoded protein is CSAREWQGGNSPLHF.